This TCR beta chain was documented in a study of T-cell memory formation after mild COVID-19. V was pared by 4 bases and J by 3 bases, with 16 bases between. CDR1 is LGHNA, CDR2 YNFKEQ, per germline. The CDR3 is 16 amino acids. One entry per CDR3 protein results from TCRdb running MiXCR on the 5' RACE reads. The data show hundreds of thousands of distinct CDR3 sequences, approximately 15% seen once. The sequenced sample was PBMCs or a T cell subset sorted from them (not recorded which). The gene calls are TRBV4-2 and TRBJ1-3; no clear D. This receptor was taken from a man younger than 35 who had mild COVID-19 (a few samples of this study predate the infection). Cell type and time point are not known. CDR3 nucleotides: TGTGCCAGCAGCCCCCCGCGGGTGGAGTTTGGAAACACCATATATTTT. Translated, it gives CASSPPRVEFGNTIYF.